This section outlines one TCR beta chain sequence together with its context. Its target is unknown. All donors were healthy HIV-negative adults lacking recent acute infections or vaccinations. This entry comes from a study of shared clonotypes between healthy human individuals. Study as a whole: Donors consisted of a couple of women and three men between 18 and 49.

Germline V gene lookup returns CDR1 SGHVS and CDR2 FQNEAQ. V lost 1 base and J lost 5, with 17 bases in between. The CDR3 is 16 amino acids. Study-wide results and caveats: Several donors showed sharing of approximately 5% of naive CD4 clonotypes.

Clones were read by immunoSEQ multiplex PCR, and TCRdb kept only the in-frame ones, dropping some. The sample has about 1.5 million clones; about 96% are singletons. Sequencing input: naive CD4+ T cells sorted from blood. As to subset: CD45RA+ positively selected. This TCR was sampled from a man aged 25-45 years in good health. The chain links TRBV7-8 to TRBJ2-5; possible D gene TRBD2, 6 bases. CDR3 DNA sequence: TGTGCCAGCAGCTTAGGCCTAGCGAGAGGGTTGGAGACCCAGTACTTC. Translating gives CASSLGLARGLETQYF.